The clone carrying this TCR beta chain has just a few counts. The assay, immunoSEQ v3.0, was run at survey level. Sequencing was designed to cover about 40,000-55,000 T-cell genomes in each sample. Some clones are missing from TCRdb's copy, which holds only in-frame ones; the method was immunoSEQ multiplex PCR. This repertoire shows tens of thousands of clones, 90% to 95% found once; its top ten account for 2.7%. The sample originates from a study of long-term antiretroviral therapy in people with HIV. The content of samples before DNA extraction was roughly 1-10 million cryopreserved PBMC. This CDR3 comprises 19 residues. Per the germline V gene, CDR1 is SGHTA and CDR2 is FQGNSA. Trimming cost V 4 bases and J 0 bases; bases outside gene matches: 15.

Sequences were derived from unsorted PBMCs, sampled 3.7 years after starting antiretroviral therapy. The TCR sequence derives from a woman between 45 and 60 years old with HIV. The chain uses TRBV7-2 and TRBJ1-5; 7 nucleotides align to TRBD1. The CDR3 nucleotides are TGTGCCAGCAGCTACAACCGGGACAGTTCCCCTTATAGCAATCAGCCCCAGCATTTT. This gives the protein CASSYNRDSSPYSNQPQHF. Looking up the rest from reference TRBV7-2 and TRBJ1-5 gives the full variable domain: GAGVSQSPSNKVTEKGKDVELRCDPISGHTALYWYRQSLGQGLEFLIYFQGNSAPDKSGLPSDRFSAERTGGSVSTLTIQRTQQEDSAVYLCASSYNRDSSPYSNQPQHFGDGTRLSIL.